The 30 T cell receptor beta chains below were found in one sample sequenced in a study of regulatory T cells in long-lasting Graves disease. CDR3-region Arm-PCR and iRepertoire HTBI primers produced the TCR beta libraries. In TCRdb, the multiplex PCR reads were re-called with MiXCR into one record per CDR3 protein. The sample carries hundreds of thousands of distinct CDR3 sequences, under 20% recorded once. Documented time point: newly diagnosed GD, antithyroid drugs for less than 3 months. From PBMCs, RNA was extracted and then used to make the TCR library. These data are also associated with another study on T cells in Graves' hyperthyroidism and ophthalmopathy.

The sample here was peripheral blood mononuclear cells (PBMCs), taken at new diagnosis, from a patient treated with antithyroid drugs. Receptors were obtained from a woman in her twenties or thirties with Graves disease.

In regard to this clonotype: It may be a read error: a sequence one base away is much more abundant. No conserved phenylalanine or tryptophan ends this CDR3, so it is likely a read error. The rearrangement links TRBV20-1 to TRBJ1-4, with a weak D call TRBD1 (5 bases). The CDR3 covers 14 residues. Germline CDR1 and CDR2: DFQATT and SNEGSKA (reference sequence). The V gene lost 5 bases and the J gene lost 7 bases, with 17 bases spanning the gap. In nucleotides, the CDR3 is TGCAGTGCTGTAACCGGGACGGGGGGTGAAAAACTGTTTTCT. The encoded protein is CSAVTGTGGEKLFS.

In regard to this clonotype: With a much larger clone just one base away, this may be a read error. The J gene is TRBJ2-5, the V gene TRBV14; 7 bases line up with TRBD1. This CDR3 is 15 amino acids long. The germline V gene has CDR1 SGHDN and CDR2 FVKESK. In DNA, the CDR3 is TGTGCCAGCAACCAAGAACGCAGGGGGATAGAGACCCAGTACTTC. It specifies CASNQERRGIETQYF.

This clonotype was seen many times. V gene TRBV30 combines with J gene TRBJ2-3; tentatively, D is TRBD1 (5 bases). V dropped 4 bases and J dropped 5 bases, with 10 bases sitting between them. CDR1 and CDR2 from the germline V gene are GTSNPN and SVGIG (reference sequence). The CDR3 has 12 amino acids. CDR3: CAWMRQIDTQYF. The CDR3 DNA sequence: TGTGCCTGGATGAGACAGATAGATACGCAGTATTTT.

This clonotype was recorded many times. The J gene is TRBJ2-7, the V gene TRBV11-1, with TRBD1 identical over 7 bases. With V trimmed by 5 bases and J by 5 bases, 15 bases remained unmatched. There are 16 residues in the CDR3. Germline V gene sequence: CDR1 SGHAT, CDR2 FQDESV (reference sequence). The CDR3 loop is CASSPRGPGSFHEQYF. The CDR3 region has the DNA TGTGCCAGCAGCCCTAGGGGGCCGGGGAGTTTCCACGAGCAGTACTTC. The whole variable domain, remainder taken from reference TRBV11-1 and TRBJ2-7, is EAEVAQSPRYKITEKSQAVAFWCDPISGHATLYWYRQILGQGPELLVQFQDESVVDDSQLPKDRFSAERLKGVDSTLKIQPAELGDSAMYLCASSPRGPGSFHEQYFGPGTRLTVT.

This clonotype was seen ten or more times. The chain recombines TRBV2 with TRBJ2-3; maybe TRBD2 (5 bases). The CDR3 contains 14 residues. V gave up 4 bases and J gave up 2 bases, with 10 bases separating them. Germline loops: CDR1 SNHLY, CDR2 FYNNEI. In nucleotides, the CDR3 is TGTGCCAGCAGTGTAGGCGGGCTCACAGATACGCAGTATTTT. This translates into CASSVGGLTDTQYF.

V gene TRBV6-2 or TRBV6-3 combines with J gene TRBJ1-5; TRBD1 matches at 8 bases. The CDR3 has 17 amino acids. CDR1 and CDR2 (germline): MNHEY, SVGEGT. The V gene end was trimmed by 6 bases and the J gene end by 6 bases; junction bases not matched to a gene: 16. CDR3 sequence: CASSPQGGTGSSQPQHF. CDR3 sequence (DNA): TGTGCCAGCAGCCCCCAAGGAGGGACAGGTAGTAGTCAGCCCCAGCATTTT.

This clonotype was recorded many times. CDR3 nucleotides: TGTGCCAGCAGCCCGACTAGCGGCTCCTACAATGAGCAGTTCTTC. It codes for CASSPTSGSYNEQFF. V usage is TRBV7-3 and J usage is TRBJ2-1, with 9 bases fitting TRBD2. The CDR3 is made up of 15 amino acids. The ends lost 5 bases at V and 0 bases at J; junction bases unmatched: 2. Germline CDR1 and CDR2: SGHTA and FQGTGA.

Many counts were recorded for this clonotype. J is TRBJ2-1 and V is TRBV6-2 or TRBV6-3; TRBD2 agrees at 12 bases. V was pared by 5 bases and J by 8 bases, with 10 bases of the junction left unmatched. CDR1 is MNHEY and CDR2 is SVGEGT in the germline V gene. The CDR3 totals 16 residues. The CDR3 sequence: CASSHRTSGNSDEQFF. The CDR3, as DNA: TGTGCCAGCAGTCACCGGACTAGCGGGAATTCGGATGAGCAGTTCTTC.

Note on this clonotype: It may be a read error: a sequence one base away is much more abundant. It is likely a read error, because the conserved phenylalanine at the end of the CDR3 is missing. The chain joins TRBV6-2 or TRBV6-3 to TRBJ1-2; no reliable D call. V was clipped by 5 bases and J by 3 bases, with 4 bases between them. This CDR3 contains 11 residues. Per germline, CDR1 MNHEY and CDR2 SVGEGT. The CDR3 DNA is TGTGCCAGCAGTGAAGACTATGGCTACACCTCC. It encodes CASSEDYGYTS.

At least ten counts were recorded for this clonotype. The chain joins TRBV12-3 or TRBV12-4 to TRBJ2-7, with D maybe TRBD1 (6 bases). The CDR3 covers 14 residues. Trimming shortened V by 1 base and J by 0 bases, and 7 bases separated the two germline ends. The CDR3 sequence: CASSLGTDSYEQYF. The CDR3 DNA follows: TGTGCCAGCAGTTTAGGGACAGACTCCTACGAGCAGTACTTC.

The DNA of the CDR3 is TGTGCCAGCAGCTTCCAGACAGGGGGCTTAGGAATCGGGGAGCTGTTTTTT. Protein: CASSFQTGGLGIGELFF. The V call is TRBV11-3, the J call TRBJ2-2, with TRBD1 identical over 10 bases. Germline CDR1 is SGHNT and CDR2 is YENEEA. The J segment lost 7 bases and the V segment lost 3 bases, leaving 11 bases of the junction unmatched. This CDR3 has 17 amino acids.

The chain uses TRBV7-3 and TRBJ2-7, with D tentatively TRBD2 (5 bases). V shed 1 base and J shed 4 bases, with 17 bases lying between them. This CDR3 has 16 amino acids. Germline CDR1 and CDR2: SGHTA and FQGTGA. The CDR3 protein is CASSLRGESSAYEQYF. Here the CDR3 DNA reads TGTGCCAGCAGCTTAAGGGGAGAGTCGTCCGCTTACGAGCAGTACTTC.

The V gene is TRBV7-2, the J gene TRBJ2-7; 12 bases map to TRBD2. With V trimmed by 5 bases and J by 6 bases, 5 bases remained unmatched. The CDR3 has 14 residues. Germline V gene sequence: CDR1 SGHTA, CDR2 FQGNSA. Written as DNA, the CDR3 is TGTGCCAGCAGCCTGGGACTAGCGGGTACCGAGCAGTACTTC. Translated: CASSLGLAGTEQYF.

Details on this clonotype: A single base separates this from a much larger clone, so it may be a read error. The rearrangement links TRBV20-1 to TRBJ2-3; unclear D gene. CDR3 length: 11 residues. The germline V gene encodes CDR1 DFQATT and CDR2 SNEGSKA (reference sequence). The DNA of the CDR3 is TGCAGTGCTCGGTTAGGAGATACGCGGTATTTT. This gives the protein CSARLGDTRYF.

V gene TRBV20-1 combines with J gene TRBJ2-7; 7 positions match TRBD1. CDR1 and CDR2 from the germline V gene are DFQATT and SNEGSKA (reference sequence). V was pared by 5 bases and J by 5 bases, with 9 bases of the junction left unmatched. The length of the CDR3 is 13 residues. This chain's CDR3 is CSARKGQYHEQYF. DNA for the CDR3: TGCAGTGCTCGAAAGGGACAGTACCACGAGCAGTACTTC.

There are many counts of this clonotype. In DNA form, the CDR3 reads TGTGCCAGCAGCCCCCGACAGGGGGACAATCAGCCCCAGCATTTT. It codes for CASSPRQGDNQPQHF. The gene calls are TRBV12-3 or TRBV12-4 and TRBJ1-5; 9 nucleotides match TRBD1. CDR3 size: 15 residues. V gave up 6 bases and J gave up 3 bases; unmatched junction bases: 6.

This clonotype was picked up a small number of times. The chain joins TRBV19 to TRBJ2-2; TRBD1 is a possible D gene (6 bases). V lost 3 bases to trimming and J lost 0 bases, with 26 bases between them. The CDR3 covers 21 residues. Germline V CDR1 and CDR2: LNHDA, SQIVND (reference sequence). CDR3 in amino acids: CASSISFGTRDFSPNTGELFF. The DNA of the CDR3 is TGTGCCAGTAGTATTTCGTTCGGGACAAGGGATTTTTCTCCGAACACCGGGGAGCTGTTTTTT.

This clonotype was picked up a small number of times. The J gene is TRBJ2-1, the V gene TRBV5-1; 10 nucleotides align to TRBD1. J lost 7 bases, V lost 3 bases, and 7 bases had no gene match. This CDR3 has 15 residues. Germline assignment: CDR1 SGHRS and CDR2 YFSETQ. CDR3 amino acids: CASSWRDRGKNEQFF. The CDR3 DNA reads as TGCGCCAGCAGCTGGCGGGACAGGGGTAAAAATGAGCAGTTCTTC. The full variable domain, completed using reference TRBV5-1 and TRBJ2-1, is KAGVTQTPRYLIKTRGQQVTLSCSPISGHRSVSWYQQTPGQGLQFLFEYFSETQRNKGNFPGRFSGRQFSNSRSEMNVSTLELGDSALYLCASSWRDRGKNEQFFGPGTRLTVL.

This clonotype appeared a few times. CDR3 protein: CASRDSGFTDTQYF. CDR3 nucleotides: TGTGCCAGCAGGGATAGCGGTTTCACAGATACGCAGTATTTT. This rearrangement joins TRBV28 to TRBJ2-3; D may be TRBD2 (6 bases). Trimming cost V 6 bases and J 2 bases, with 12 bases left between them. Germline V gives CDR1 MDHEN, CDR2 SYDVKM. The CDR3 is 14 residues long. Full variable domain (outside the CDR3, taken from reference TRBV28 and TRBJ2-3): DVKVTQSSRYLVKRTGEKVFLECVQDMDHENMFWYRQDPGLGLRLIYFSYDVKMKEKGDIPEGYSVSREKKERFSLILESASTNQTSMYLCASRDSGFTDTQYFGPGTRLTVL.

At least ten counts were recorded for this clonotype. The chain joins TRBV7-2 to TRBJ2-5; TRBD2 matches at 7 bases. The CDR3 sequence is 17 residues long. V gave up 3 bases and J gave up 3 bases; unmatched junction bases: 13. Looked up from germline, CDR1 is SGHTA and CDR2 is FQGNSA. Written as DNA, the CDR3 is TGTGCCAGCAGCTTCGGTCGTGGCGGGAGTCGTGAAGAGACCCAGTACTTC. Protein: CASSFGRGGSREETQYF.

Ten or more counts support this clonotype. This chain uses TRBV12-3 or TRBV12-4 with TRBJ2-7; 7 bases fit TRBD1. The CDR3 extends over 15 amino acids. Trimming cost V 5 bases and J 2 bases; bases outside gene matches: 9. As DNA, the CDR3 is TGTGCCAGCAGTCCGCCGACAGGGTTGGCCTACGAGCAGTACTTC. It is translated as CASSPPTGLAYEQYF.

This clonotype was counted only a few times. The V call is TRBV10-3, the J call TRBJ1-4, with D perhaps TRBD1 (6 bases). This CDR3 is 13 amino acids long. The germline CDR1 and CDR2 sequences are ENHRY and SYGVKD. Trimming removed 3 bases at V and 7 bases at J, with 9 bases between. Here the CDR3 reads CAISDRGAEKLFF. In DNA form, the CDR3 reads TGTGCCATCAGTGACAGGGGAGCTGAAAAACTGTTTTTT.

This clonotype was seen at least ten times. The rearrangement links TRBV5-1 to TRBJ2-1; tentative D call: TRBD2 (5 bases). Trimming removed 2 bases from V and 6 bases from J, with 15 bases in between. Germline V gene sequence: CDR1 SGHRS, CDR2 YFSETQ. The CDR3 length is 15 residues. The CDR3 loop is CASSLTVQAGNEQFF. CDR3 coding DNA: TGCGCCAGCAGCTTAACCGTTCAGGCGGGCAATGAGCAGTTCTTC.

This clonotype has just a few counts. The V and J genes are TRBV30 and TRBJ2-1; D assignment may be TRBD1 or TRBD2 (6 bases each). Trimming took off 3 bases at V and 4 bases at J, with 10 bases between the two ends. The germline CDR1 and CDR2 sequences are GTSNPN and SVGIG (reference sequence). The CDR3 consists of 13 residues. This CDR3 reads CAWSGGGYNEQFF. CDR3 in DNA: TGTGCCTGGAGCGGGGGCGGGTACAATGAGCAGTTCTTC.

DNA for the CDR3: TGTGCCAGCCGTCTAGGGACTACCTATGGCTACACCTTC. This encodes CASRLGTTYGYTF. This chain uses TRBV28 with TRBJ1-2; maybe TRBD1 (5 bases). The CDR3 sequence is 13 residues long. Trimming stripped 8 bases from V and 4 bases from J, with 14 bases between. Germline-derived CDR1 and CDR2 are MDHEN and SYDVKM.

Many counts were recorded for this clonotype. The chain carries TRBV7-9 and TRBJ2-5, with TRBD2 identical over 7 bases. From germline, CDR1 is SEHNR and CDR2 FQNEAQ (reference sequence). Unmatched junction bases numbered 3, after V lost 0 bases and J lost 5 bases. The CDR3 totals 14 residues. The chain's CDR3 is CASSLAAGVETQYF. CDR3 coding DNA: TGTGCCAGCAGCTTAGCGGCGGGAGTGGAGACCCAGTACTTC.

The chain carries TRBV18 and TRBJ1-5, with D hard to call. This CDR3 has 12 amino acids. Germline V gene sequence: CDR1 KGHSH, CDR2 LQKENI. Trimming shortened V by 2 bases and J by 5 bases, and 4 bases separated the two germline ends. The CDR3 region is CASSPSDQPQHF. The CDR3 DNA follows: TGTGCCAGCTCACCAAGTGATCAGCCCCAGCATTTT.

This chain uses TRBV29-1 with TRBJ2-4, with no clear D. V gave up 6 bases and J gave up 4 bases, with 13 bases separating them. CDR3 length: 13 residues. Germline-derived CDR1 and CDR2 are SQVTM and ANQGSEA. This CDR3 reads CSVYDTGKNIQYF. The DNA of the CDR3 is TGCAGCGTCTACGATACTGGTAAAAACATTCAGTACTTC.

This clonotype has only one observation. The chain couples TRBV11-2 to TRBJ2-5; D is perhaps TRBD2 (6 bases). Germline CDR1 and CDR2: SGHAT and FQNNGV. The CDR3 is 15 residues long. V gave up 3 bases and J gave up 5 bases, with 16 bases separating them. The CDR3 DNA sequence: TGTGCCAGCAGCTTGTGGGAGGAATTACGGGAGACCCAGTACTTC. It translates to CASSLWEELRETQYF.

This clonotype has ten or more counts. The V gene is TRBV11-2, the J gene TRBJ2-1; 7 positions agree with TRBD2. In germline, CDR1 is SGHAT, CDR2 FQNNGV. Trimming cost V 6 bases and J 4 bases; bases outside gene matches: 6. This CDR3 has 14 residues. The CDR3, as DNA: TGTGCCAGCAGATGGGACTACCTTTACAATGAGCAGTTCTTC. It yields the protein CASRWDYLYNEQFF.